Each of the 2 T cell receptor beta chains below was sequenced from the same sample in a study of T cell repertoires in cytomegalovirus infection. MiXCR was run by TCRdb on the reads, yielding one entry per CDR3 protein. The profile shows hundreds of thousands of distinct CDR3 sequences, 32% of them singletons. What these receptors recognize is not known. The sample in question was cultured CD8+ T cells from PBMCs, obtained from culture after CMV antigen stimulation. The receptor set was obtained from a human donor in good health (CMV status not recorded). Some clones in this sample may be carry-over from other donors' samples.

This chain uses TRBV29-1 with TRBJ1-1; maybe TRBD1 (5 bases). The CDR3 has 14 amino acids. Trimming took off 6 bases at V and 0 bases at J, with 14 bases between the two ends. Germline V gene lookup returns CDR1 SQVTM and CDR2 ANQGSEA. The CDR3 coding sequence is TGCAGCGTAGATGGGACGGGGATGAACACTGAAGCTTTCTTT. This sequence encodes CSVDGTGMNTEAFF.

The J gene is TRBJ1-1, the V gene TRBV6-1; D perhaps matches TRBD1 (5 bases). Germline V gives CDR1 MNHNS, CDR2 SASEGT. Trimming stripped 6 bases from V and 1 base from J, with 15 bases between. The CDR3 spans 15 residues. The CDR3 bases are TGTGCCAGCAGGTTAAGCAGGGCGACGAACACTGAAGCTTTCTTT. Translation: CASRLSRATNTEAFF.